The clone carrying this TCR beta chain ranks as medium-sized. Its target is unknown. This specimen belongs to a study of beta chain features in type 1 diabetes. Study results and limitations: Shortening of TCRB CDR3s, moderate but significant, appeared in all four CD4+ subsets of Type 1 diabetes patients.

The investigators reverse transcribed all of the isolated RNA, so they sequenced expressed TCRB transcripts. The method was immunoSEQ multiplex PCR; TCRdb's version includes in-frame clones alone and lacks a portion of them. The sample lists roughly 38,000 clones, about 66% occurring once. The sequenced sample consisted of Tregs from blood. The receptor was derived from a young man with type 1 diabetes. Some clones in this sample may be carry-over from other donors' samples.

The CDR3 sequence: CASSVNPVTGELFF. The CDR3 DNA sequence: TGTGCCAGCAGTGTCAATCCGGTTACCGGGGAGCTGTTTTTT. The rearrangement joins TRBV7-9 to TRBJ2-2, with D unclear. Per the germline V gene, CDR1 is SEHNR and CDR2 is FQNEAQ (reference sequence). Trimming removed 6 bases at V and 5 bases at J, with 13 bases between. The CDR3 extends over 14 amino acids.